The 8 T cell receptor beta chains below were found in one sample sequenced in a study of cytomegalovirus exposure and HLA in healthy donors. With 60 Vbeta and 13 Jbeta primers, the PCR was carried out. Data came from immunoSEQ multiplex PCR; TCRdb stores just in-frame clones and leaves some out. Of roughly 100,000 clones in the sample, roughly three fifths were seen once. Sequenced: PBMCs. Receptors originate from a human donor in good health.

This clone is a singleton in its sample. The chain is built from TRBV19 and TRBJ1-1; D might be TRBD1 (5 bases). V lost 7 bases and J 12 bases, leaving 18 bases between the germline ends. CDR3 length: 12 residues. Looked up from germline, CDR1 is LNHDA and CDR2 is SQIVND (reference sequence). The CDR3 DNA is TGTGCCAGTACCCTAGACAGACACCAGACTTTCTTT. It is translated as CASTLDRHQTFF. The full variable domain, in which reference TRBV19 and TRBJ1-1 provide the parts outside the CDR3, is DGGITQSPKYLFRKEGQNVTLSCEQNLNHDAMYWYRQDPGQGLRLIYYSQIVNDFQKGDIAEGYSVSREKKESFPLTVTSAQKNPTAFYLCASTLDRHQTFFGQGTRLTVV.

The chain employs TRBV6-1 and TRBJ2-7, with 9 nucleotides matching TRBD1. The germline V gene has CDR1 MNHNS and CDR2 SASEGT. The V segment lost 2 bases and the J segment 2 bases; nucleotides outside the gene matches: 4. The CDR3 is 15 amino acids. The CDR3 spells CASSEWDRAPYEQYF. CDR3 DNA sequence: TGTGCCAGCAGTGAATGGGACAGGGCTCCCTACGAGCAGTACTTC.

CDR3 in amino acids: CASSPRAQRGPAREQYF. The CDR3 DNA sequence: TGCGCCAGCAGCCCCCGGGCCCAGCGGGGGCCGGCTCGCGAGCAGTACTTC. This chain uses TRBV5-1 with TRBJ2-7, with 8 bases fitting TRBD2. The CDR3 is made up of 17 amino acids. Looked up from germline, CDR1 is SGHRS and CDR2 is YFSETQ. Trimming cost V 4 bases and J 6 bases; bases outside gene matches: 18.

The gene calls are TRBV28 and TRBJ2-5; weak D call: TRBD2 (6 bases). The CDR3 totals 12 residues. V lost 6 bases to trimming and J lost 5 bases, with 10 bases between them. In germline, CDR1 is MDHEN, CDR2 SYDVKM. Here the CDR3 DNA reads TGTGCCAGCAGGACTAGTTGGGAGACCCAGTACTTC. Its translation is CASRTSWETQYF.

This CDR3 reads CASSLRRSNYGYTF. The CDR3 DNA reads TGTGCCAGCAGTTTAAGACGGAGTAACTATGGCTACACCTTC. The rearrangement links TRBV27 to TRBJ1-2; D is undetermined. Trimming pared 2 bases from V and 1 base from J, leaving 8 bases between. Per germline, CDR1 MNHEY and CDR2 SMNVEV (reference sequence). The CDR3 is made up of 14 amino acids.

This clone was recorded a few times. The rearrangement uses TRBV12-5 and TRBJ2-2, with TRBD2 identical over 13 bases. Trimming removed 4 bases from V and 5 bases from J; junction bases left unmatched: 10. Germline V gene lookup returns CDR1 LGHNT and CDR2 FRNRAP. This CDR3 region has 18 residues. As DNA, the CDR3 is TGTGCTAGTGGTTGGGTACTAGCGGGAGGGCCGAGTACCGGGGAGCTGTTTTTT. Translated, it gives CASGWVLAGGPSTGELFF.

V and J are TRBV27 and TRBJ2-1, with D hard to call. With 3 bases removed from V and 3 bases from J, the gap between germline ends came to 6 bases. The CDR3 covers 13 residues. Looked up from germline, CDR1 is MNHEY and CDR2 is SMNVEV (reference sequence). In DNA, the CDR3 is TGTGCCAGCAGTTTTCCGGGCTACAATGAGCAGTTCTTC. It translates to CASSFPGYNEQFF.

The V gene is TRBV5-1, the J gene TRBJ2-7; TRBD1 matches 7 bases. The germline gives CDR1 SGHRS, CDR2 YFSETQ. This CDR3 is built from 15 residues. The junction had 10 bases not matched to a gene; V was cut back by 3 bases and J by 4 bases. CDR3 in amino acids: CASSSRGTAQYEQYF. The CDR3 DNA follows: TGCGCCAGCAGCTCCAGAGGGACAGCTCAATACGAGCAGTACTTC.